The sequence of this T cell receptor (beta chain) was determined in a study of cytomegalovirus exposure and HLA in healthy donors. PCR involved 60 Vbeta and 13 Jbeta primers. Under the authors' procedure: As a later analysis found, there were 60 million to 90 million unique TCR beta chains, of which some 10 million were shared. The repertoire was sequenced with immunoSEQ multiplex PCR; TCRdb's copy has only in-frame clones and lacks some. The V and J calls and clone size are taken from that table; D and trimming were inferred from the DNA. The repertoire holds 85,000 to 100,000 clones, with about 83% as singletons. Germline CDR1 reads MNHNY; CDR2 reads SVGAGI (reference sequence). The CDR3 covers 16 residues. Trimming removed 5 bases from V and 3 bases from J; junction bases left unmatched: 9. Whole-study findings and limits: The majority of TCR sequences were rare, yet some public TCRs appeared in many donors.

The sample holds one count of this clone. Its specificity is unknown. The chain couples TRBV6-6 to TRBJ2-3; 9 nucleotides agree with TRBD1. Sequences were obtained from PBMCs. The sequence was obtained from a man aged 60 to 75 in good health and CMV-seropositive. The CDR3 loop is CASSTGGGTGTDTQYF. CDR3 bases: TGTGCCAGCAGTACCGGAGGGGGGACAGGGACAGATACGCAGTATTTT.